This entry features one T cell receptor beta chain sequence. Next came a second PCR, run for about 7 to 12 cycles, which used a sample-barcoded 5' primer along with a J-beta primer mix. Every cDNA molecule carried a tag from a template-switch adaptor bearing 12 random nucleotides. TCRdb independently ran MiXCR on the 5' RACE reads; one entry per CDR3 protein. The sample has fewer than 900,000 distinct CDR3 sequences; roughly 40% are singletons. The data belong to a study of blood T cells in healthy people across ages. The CDR3 contains 14 residues. The germline CDR1 and CDR2 sequences are LGHDT and YNNKEL (reference sequence). Those donating, healthy Caucasian individuals from Russia, were aged about 6 to 95.

The TCR was taken from a young man in good health. Material for sequencing was blood. The rearrangement links TRBV3-1 to TRBJ2-5; no clear D gene. The DNA end lines up better with TRBJ2-1; the J call may be wrong. CDR3: CASSQDATKETQFF. Written as DNA, the CDR3 is TGTGCCAGCAGCCAAGATGCTACCAAAGAGACCCAGTTCTTC.